This T cell receptor beta chain is from a study of cytomegalovirus exposure and HLA in healthy donors. The overall study: Researchers found that under 90% of under 450 genotyped donors fell within the Caucasian-associated ancestry cluster.

Trimming took off 4 bases at V and 4 bases at J, with 17 bases between the two ends. This CDR3 has 15 residues. Germline V gene data show CDR1 as KGHSH and CDR2 as LQKENI. These donors, healthy bone marrow donors, were studied. Primers for the PCR totalled 60 Vbeta and 13 Jbeta. Profiled with immunoSEQ multiplex PCR; TCRdb holds only in-frame clones, not every one. Among under 200,000 clones listed, less than 90% were seen once. Concerning this clone itself: Its antigen is unidentified.

Study results and caveats: The availability of immune exposure information extended only to CMV serostatus. As a later analysis revealed, most CMV-associated TCR beta chains appeared HLA-restricted.

The sample taken for sequencing was PBMCs. The chain recombines TRBV18 with TRBJ2-7; D may be TRBD1 (6 bases). The clonotype comes from a man younger than 35 in good health and CMV-seronegative. DNA of the CDR3: TGTGCCAGCTCACAGGTCGTGGCAGGGGCGTACGAGCAGTACTTC. Residues: CASSQVVAGAYEQYF.